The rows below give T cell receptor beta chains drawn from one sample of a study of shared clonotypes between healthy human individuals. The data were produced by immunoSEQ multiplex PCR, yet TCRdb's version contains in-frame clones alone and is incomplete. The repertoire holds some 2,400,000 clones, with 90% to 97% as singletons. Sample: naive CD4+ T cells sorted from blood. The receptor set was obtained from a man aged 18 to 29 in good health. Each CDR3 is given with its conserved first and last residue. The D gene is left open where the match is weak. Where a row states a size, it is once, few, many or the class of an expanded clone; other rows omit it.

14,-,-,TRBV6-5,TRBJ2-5,CASSHGQTRETQYF,TGTGCCAGCAGTCATGGACAGACTCGAGAGACCCAGTACTTC
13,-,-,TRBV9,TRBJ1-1,CASSVGGYTEAFF,TGTGCCAGCAGCGTAGGAGGGTACACTGAAGCTTTCTTT
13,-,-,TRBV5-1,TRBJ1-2,CASSRSGDYGYTF,TGCGCCAGCAGCAGGTCCGGGGACTATGGCTACACCTTC
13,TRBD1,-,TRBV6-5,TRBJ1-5,CASSRTGGKPQHF,TGTGCCAGCAGTAGGACAGGGGGTAAGCCCCAGCATTTT
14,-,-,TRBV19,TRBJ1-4,CASSIGPTNEKLFF,TGTGCCAGTAGTATTGGACCAACTAATGAAAAACTGTTTTTT
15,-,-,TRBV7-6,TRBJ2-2,CASSSGGVRTGELFF,TGTGCCAGCAGCTCTGGTGGGGTCCGTACCGGGGAGCTGTTTTTT
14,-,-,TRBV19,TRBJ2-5,CASSINRNQETQYF,TGTGCCAGTAGTATTAACCGAAACCAAGAGACCCAGTACTTC
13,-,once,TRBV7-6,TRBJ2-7,CASSLDRASEQYF,TGTGCCAGCAGCTTAGACAGGGCCTCGGAGCAGTACTTC
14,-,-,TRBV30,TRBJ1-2,CAWGRAASNYGYTF,TGTGCCTGGGGTAGGGCAGCCTCTAACTATGGCTACACCTTC
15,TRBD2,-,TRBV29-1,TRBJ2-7,CSVGGLAGKSYEQYF,TGCAGCGTTGGGGGACTAGCGGGAAAGTCCTACGAGCAGTACTTC
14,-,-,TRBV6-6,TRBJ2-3,CASRPRDRADTQYF,TGTGCCAGCAGACCCCGGGACCGGGCAGATACGCAGTATTTT
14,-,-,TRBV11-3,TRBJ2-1,CASSPQGSGDEQFF,TGTGCCAGCAGCCCCCAGGGGTCGGGGGATGAGCAGTTCTTC
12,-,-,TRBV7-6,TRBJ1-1,CASSHPNTEAFF,TGTGCCAGCAGCCATCCGAACACTGAAGCTTTCTTT
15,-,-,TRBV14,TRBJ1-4,CASSQSGFNDEKLFF,TGTGCCAGCAGCCAATCCGGGTTCAATGATGAAAAACTGTTTTTT
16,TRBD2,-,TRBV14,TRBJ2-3,CASSSGLAGRSDTQYF,TGTGCCAGCAGCTCCGGACTAGCGGGCAGAAGCGATACGCAGTATTTT
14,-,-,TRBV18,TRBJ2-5,CASSPPGDQETQYF,TGTGCCAGCTCACCACCAGGGGACCAAGAGACCCAGTACTTC
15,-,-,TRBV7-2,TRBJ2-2,CASSSPRGWTGELFF,TGTGCCAGCAGCTCGCCCAGGGGTTGGACCGGGGAGCTGTTTTTT
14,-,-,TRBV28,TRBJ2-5,CASSGSSVRETQYF,TGTGCCAGCAGTGGATCTAGCGTTCGGGAGACCCAGTACTTC
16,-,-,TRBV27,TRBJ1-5,CASGNNGLSSNQPQHF,TGTGCCAGCGGGAACAATGGGTTGAGTAGCAATCAGCCCCAGCATTTT
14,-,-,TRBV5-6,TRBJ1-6,CASSLARWGSPLHF,TGTGCCAGCAGCTTGGCCCGGTGGGGGTCACCCCTCCACTTT
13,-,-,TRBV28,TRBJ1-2,CASNNPANYGYTF,TGTGCCAGCAATAATCCGGCTAACTATGGCTACACCTTC
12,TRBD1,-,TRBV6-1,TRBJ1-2,CASSQGAYGYTF,TGTGCCAGCAGTCAGGGGGCTTATGGCTACACCTTC
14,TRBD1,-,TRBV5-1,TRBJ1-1,CASSWGTGNTEAFF,TGCGCCAGCAGCTGGGGGACAGGGAACACTGAAGCTTTCTTT
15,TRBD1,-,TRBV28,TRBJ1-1,CASSLPDRGYTEAFF,TGTGCCAGCAGTTTACCCGACAGGGGTTACACTGAAGCTTTCTTT
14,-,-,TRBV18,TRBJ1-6,CASSQDSANSPLHF,TGTGCCAGCTCACAGGACAGCGCCAATTCACCCCTCCACTTT
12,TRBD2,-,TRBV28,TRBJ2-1,CATGGAYNEQFF,TGTGCCACCGGGGGGGCCTACAATGAGCAGTTCTTC
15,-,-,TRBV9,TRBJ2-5,CASSPGVGEWETQYF,TGTGCCAGCAGCCCGGGGGTAGGGGAATGGGAGACCCAGTACTTC
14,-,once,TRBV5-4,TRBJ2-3,CASSPDPAMDTQYF,TGTGCCAGCAGCCCAGACCCGGCTATGGATACGCAGTATTTT
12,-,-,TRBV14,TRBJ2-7,CASAGLSYEQYF,TGTGCCAGCGCAGGGCTCTCCTACGAGCAGTACTTC
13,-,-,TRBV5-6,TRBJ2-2,CASSLTPLRELFF,TGTGCCAGCAGCTTGACCCCGCTCCGGGAGCTGTTTTTT
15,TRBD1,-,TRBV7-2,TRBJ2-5,CASTPDRLKQETQYF,TGTGCCAGCACCCCGGACAGGCTCAAACAAGAGACCCAGTACTTC
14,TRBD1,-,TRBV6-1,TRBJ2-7,CASSDRDRVYEQYF,TGTGCCAGCAGTGACCGTGACAGGGTCTACGAGCAGTACTTC
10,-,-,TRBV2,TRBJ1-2,CASSVTGCTF,TGTGCCAGCAGTGTAACAGGCTGCACCTTC
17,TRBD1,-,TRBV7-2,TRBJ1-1,CASSSTWTGGSRDEAFF,TGTGCCAGCAGCTCAACCTGGACAGGGGGCTCTCGAGATGAAGCTTTCTTT
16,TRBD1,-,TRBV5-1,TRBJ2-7,CASSPRSDRNYYEQYF,TGCGCCAGCAGCCCTCGATCGGACAGGAATTACTACGAGCAGTACTTC
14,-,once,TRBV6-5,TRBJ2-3,CASSSASSTDTQYF,TGTGCCAGCAGCTCTGCATCTAGCACAGATACGCAGTATTTT
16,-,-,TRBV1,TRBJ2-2,CTSSQDDREGPGELFF,TGCACCAGCAGCCAAGATGACAGGGAAGGACCCGGGGAGCTGTTTTTT
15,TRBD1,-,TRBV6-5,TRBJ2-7,CARARGRGPTYEQYF,TGTGCCAGGGCAAGGGGCAGGGGGCCAACATACGAGCAGTACTTC
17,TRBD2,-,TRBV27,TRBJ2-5,CASSLSASGLPEGTQYF,TGTGCCAGCAGTTTATCGGCTAGCGGGCTCCCGGAGGGGACCCAGTACTTC
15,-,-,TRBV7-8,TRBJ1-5,CASSSYGQNNQPQHF,TGTGCCAGCAGCTCCTATGGACAAAACAATCAGCCCCAGCATTTT
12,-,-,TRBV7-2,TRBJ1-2,CASSSSPYGYTF,TGTGCCAGCAGTAGCTCCCCCTATGGCTACACCTTC
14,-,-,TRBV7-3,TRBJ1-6,CASSLRPGDSPLHF,TGTGCCAGCAGCCTCAGACCTGGTGATTCACCCCTCCACTTT
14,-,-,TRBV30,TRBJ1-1,CVWRRGGMNTEAFF,TGTGTCTGGAGGAGGGGCGGGATGAACACTGAAGCTTTCTTT
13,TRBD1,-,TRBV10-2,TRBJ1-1,CASGDRTNTEAFF,TGCGCCAGCGGGGACAGAACGAACACTGAAGCTTTCTTT
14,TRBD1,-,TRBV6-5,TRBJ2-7,CATQTWDRGYEQYF,TGTGCCACTCAGACCTGGGACAGGGGGTACGAGCAGTACTTC
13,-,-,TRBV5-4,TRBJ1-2,CASTSDSNYGYTF,TGTGCCAGCACCTCGGACAGTAACTATGGCTACACCTTC
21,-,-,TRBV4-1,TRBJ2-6,CASSLEPSGASSWAGANVLTF,TGCGCCAGCAGCTTAGAACCGTCGGGGGCGTCTTCTTGGGCTGGGGCCAACGTCCTGACTTTC
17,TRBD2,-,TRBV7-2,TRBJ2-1,CASSLGRTSGADNEQFF,TGTGCCAGCAGCTTAGGGAGGACTAGCGGGGCCGACAATGAGCAGTTCTTC
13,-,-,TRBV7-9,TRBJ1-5,CASSRYSNQPQHF,TGTGCCAGCAGCCGATATAGCAATCAGCCCCAGCATTTT
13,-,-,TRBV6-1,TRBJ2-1,CASQLHGNNEQFF,TGTGCCAGCCAGCTTCACGGAAACAATGAGCAGTTCTTC
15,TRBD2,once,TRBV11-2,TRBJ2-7,CASSFSLAGTYEQYF,TGTGCCAGCAGCTTTAGCCTAGCGGGAACCTACGAGCAGTACTTC
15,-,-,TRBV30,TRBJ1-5,CAWSVGQYSNQPQHF,TGTGCCTGGAGCGTCGGACAGTATAGCAATCAGCCCCAGCATTTT
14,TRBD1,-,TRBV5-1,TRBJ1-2,CASSNPGGSYGYTF,TGCGCCAGCAGCAACCCAGGGGGAAGCTATGGCTACACCTTC
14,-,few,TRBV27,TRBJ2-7,CASSPNGPGYEQYF,TGTGCCAGCAGTCCTAATGGGCCCGGTTACGAGCAGTACTTC
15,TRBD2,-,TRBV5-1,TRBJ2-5,CASSRTSGYQETQYF,TGCGCCAGCAGCCGGACTAGCGGGTACCAAGAGACCCAGTACTTC
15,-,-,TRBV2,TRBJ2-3,CASSEGAGRTDTQYF,TGTGCCAGCAGTGAAGGGGCGGGGCGCACAGATACGCAGTATTTT
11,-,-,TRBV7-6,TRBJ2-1,CASSLGNEQFF,TGTGCCAGCAGCTTGGGTAATGAGCAGTTCTTC
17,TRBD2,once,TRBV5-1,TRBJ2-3,CASSLDTSREVRDTQYF,TGCGCCAGCAGCTTGGATACCTCGCGGGAGGTTCGAGATACGCAGTATTTT
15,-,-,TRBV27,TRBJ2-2,CASSPSGKTTGELFF,TGTGCCAGCAGTCCCTCCGGGAAAACCACCGGGGAGCTGTTTTTT
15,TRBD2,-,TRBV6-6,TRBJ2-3,CASSYTSGRADTQYF,TGTGCCAGCAGTTACACTAGCGGGAGGGCCGATACGCAGTATTTT